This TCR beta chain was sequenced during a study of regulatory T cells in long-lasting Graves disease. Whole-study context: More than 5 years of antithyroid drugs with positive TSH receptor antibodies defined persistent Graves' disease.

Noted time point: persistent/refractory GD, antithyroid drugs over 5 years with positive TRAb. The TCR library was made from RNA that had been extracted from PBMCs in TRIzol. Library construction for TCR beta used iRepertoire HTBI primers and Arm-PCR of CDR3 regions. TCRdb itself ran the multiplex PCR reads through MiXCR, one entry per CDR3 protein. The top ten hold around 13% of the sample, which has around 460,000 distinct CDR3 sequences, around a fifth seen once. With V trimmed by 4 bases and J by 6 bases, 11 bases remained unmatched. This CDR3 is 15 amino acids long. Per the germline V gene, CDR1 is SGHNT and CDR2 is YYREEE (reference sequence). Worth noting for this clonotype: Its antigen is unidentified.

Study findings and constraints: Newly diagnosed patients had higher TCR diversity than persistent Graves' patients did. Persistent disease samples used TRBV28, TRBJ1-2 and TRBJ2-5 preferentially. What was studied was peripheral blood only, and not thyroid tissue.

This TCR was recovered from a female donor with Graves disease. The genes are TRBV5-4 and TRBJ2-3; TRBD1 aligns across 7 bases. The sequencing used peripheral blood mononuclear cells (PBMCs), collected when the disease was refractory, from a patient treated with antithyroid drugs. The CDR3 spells CASSAGGWGSDTQYF. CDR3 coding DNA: TGTGCCAGCAGCGCAGGGGGATGGGGCTCCGATACGCAGTATTTT.